This is a list of T cell receptor beta chains from one sample in a study of blood T cell repertoires in COVID-19. Libraries were prepared by immunoSEQ multiplex PCR; TCRdb keeps only in-frame clonotypes and omits some of them. The sample consists of under 110,000 clones, 85% to 95% of them appearing once. Material for sequencing was peripheral blood. The receptors derive from a man aged 50 to 59 with active COVID-19. Both conserved end residues are part of each CDR3. The order of the fields is D gene, clone size, CDR3 length, J gene, V gene, CDR3 DNA, CDR3 protein. The D gene is left open where the match is weak. The size field is filled for only some rows; it gives once, few, many or a size class.

D: -; size: -; length: 16; J: TRBJ1-3; V: TRBV28; DNA: TGTGCCAGCAGTTTATCAGGCCAGGGGACTGGAAACACCATATATTTT; CDR3: CASSLSGQGTGNTIYF
D: -; size: -; length: 15; J: TRBJ2-2; V: TRBV27; DNA: TGTGCCAGCAGCCACACCGGGACTTCAACCGGGGAGCTGTTTTTT; CDR3: CASSHTGTSTGELFF
D: -; size: once; length: 11; J: TRBJ1-1; V: TRBV11-2; DNA: TGTGCCAGCAGCTCCTCGTCCGAAGCTTTCTTT; CDR3: CASSSSSEAFF
D: TRBD1; size: once; length: 15; J: TRBJ1-6; V: TRBV19; DNA: TGTGCCAGTAGCGACAGGGGGTCCTATAATTCACCCCTCCACTTT; CDR3: CASSDRGSYNSPLHF
D: -; size: -; length: 17; J: TRBJ1-5; V: TRBV28; DNA: TGTGCCAGCGCCCCGTGGCAGCTCGCCGGGGGGCATCAGCCCCAGCATTTT; CDR3: CASAPWQLAGGHQPQHF
D: -; size: -; length: 15; J: TRBJ2-1; V: TRBV7-3; DNA: TGTGCCAGCAGCTTAGGTGTCAGTACCTACAATGAGCAGTTCTTC; CDR3: CASSLGVSTYNEQFF
D: -; size: -; length: 16; J: TRBJ1-6; V: TRBV30; DNA: TGTGCCTGGAGTGCCAAGTCGGGGACATATAATTCACCCCTCCACTTT; CDR3: CAWSAKSGTYNSPLHF
D: TRBD1; size: -; length: 16; J: TRBJ2-3; V: TRBV5-5; DNA: TGTGCCAGCAGCGAGAGACAGGGTCGTAGGGCAGATACGCAGTATTTT; CDR3: CASSERQGRRADTQYF
D: TRBD2; size: once; length: 17; J: TRBJ2-3; V: TRBV13; DNA: TGTGCCAGCAGCTTGACTAGCGGGAGTAGGAACACAGATACGCAGTATTTT; CDR3: CASSLTSGSRNTDTQYF
D: TRBD1; size: -; length: 16; J: TRBJ1-3; V: TRBV6-6; DNA: TGTGCCAGCAATTCCCCGACAGGGTACTCTGGAAACACCATATATTTT; CDR3: CASNSPTGYSGNTIYF
D: -; size: -; length: 16; J: TRBJ2-7; V: TRBV27; DNA: TGTGCCAGCAGTTCTCACTTTGGAGGGAGCAAGTACGAGCAGTACTTC; CDR3: CASSSHFGGSKYEQYF
D: -; size: once; length: 15; J: TRBJ2-5; V: TRBV9; DNA: TGTGCCAGCAGCGTAGCGGGGACACGGGAAGAGACCCAGTACTTC; CDR3: CASSVAGTREETQYF
D: TRBD2; size: -; length: 16; J: TRBJ2-3; V: TRBV7-6; DNA: TGTGCCAGCAGCTTAAGGCGGGAGGGCCGTTCAGATACGCAGTATTTT; CDR3: CASSLRREGRSDTQYF
D: -; size: -; length: 13; J: TRBJ1-1; V: TRBV6-5; DNA: TGTGCCAGCAGTTTATTGGCCGGGGCTGAAGCTTTCTTT; CDR3: CASSLLAGAEAFF